The sequence of this T cell receptor (beta chain) was determined in a study of blood T cell repertoires in COVID-19. In the study overall: COVID-19 samples collected from the United States, Italy and Spain covered acute and convalescent phases.

TCRdb's table, derived via immunoSEQ multiplex PCR, lists solely in-frame clones and lacks some. The sample lists around 310,000 clones, around nine tenths occurring once. V lost 4 bases and J lost 6; bases outside the gene matches: 6. The CDR3 extends over 15 amino acids. Germline lookup yields CDR1 KGHSH and CDR2 LQKENI. The sequence derives from a woman aged 45-65 years with active or convalescent COVID-19. The V call is TRBV18, the J call TRBJ1-4, with 9 bases aligning to TRBD1. Sequenced: peripheral blood. The CDR3 coding sequence is TGTGCCAGCTCACAACAGGGGGCGGGAGATGAAAAACTGTTTTTT. Its protein is CASSQQGAGDEKLFF.